This T cell receptor beta chain stems from a study of CD8 T cells in Susac syndrome. Study details: There were Susac syndrome patients who were therapy-naive at blood draw, others on corticosteroids, and others on intravenous immunoglobulin alone.

This CDR3 comprises 14 residues. Trimming shortened V by 3 bases and J by 4 bases, and 13 bases separated the two germline ends. Looked up from germline, CDR1 is GTSNPN and CDR2 is SVGIG (reference sequence). Negative isolation was used for CD8+ and CD4+ T cells and FACS enrichment for TEMRA cells. The authors reverse transcribed about 0.45 to 1 ug RNA with random hexamers. MiXCR, run by TCRdb on the immunoSEQ multiplex PCR reads, gives a single entry per CDR3 protein. The table includes around 200,000 distinct CDR3 sequences, 85% to 95% detected once. Sequenced sample: CD8+ T cells from PBMCs. This receptor was taken from a human donor with Susac syndrome. The chain couples TRBV30 to TRBJ1-3; D not certain. CDR3 amino acids: CAWSRVSVGNTIYF. In nucleotides, the CDR3 is TGTGCCTGGAGCAGAGTCTCTGTGGGAAACACCATATATTTT.